These T cell receptor beta chains were read from a single sample in a study of OX40 agonist ivuxolimab in advanced cancers. Sequencing used immunoSEQ multiplex PCR; TCRdb keeps in-frame clones, though not all of them. The profile covers tens of thousands of clones, with approximately 81% appearing a single time and around 2.9% taken by the ten largest. Sample: CD4+ or CD8+ T cells sorted from blood, taken in a trial of the OX40 agonist ivuxolimab. These receptors were obtained from an adult with an advanced solid tumor such as melanoma, head and neck, liver or kidney cancer. CDR3s leave out the opening cysteine and the closing phenylalanine or tryptophan.

j_gene	v_gene	CDR3aa
TRBJ2-7	TRBV5-1	ASSLVGGLAAGEQY
TRBJ1-1	TRBV19	ASSPRQVPTEAF
TRBJ2-7	TRBV28	ASSLGGQGSGEQY
TRBJ2-5	TRBV28	ASSLSRQETQY
TRBJ1-1	TRBV19	ASKRSQPGLNTEAF
TRBJ1-2	TRBV28	ASSLTGANYGYT
TRBJ2-7	TRBV29-1	SARGQTSEQY
TRBJ1-4	TRBV4-3	ASSQGGVTNEKLF
TRBJ1-5	TRBV28	ASLTGTGIQPQH
TRBJ2-1	TRBV11-2	ASSSPRTSGLYNEQF
TRBJ1-3	TRBV18	ASSQDGLSGNTIY
TRBJ2-7	TRBV15	ATSRDLAASYEQY
TRBJ1-2	TRBV9	ASSATGQGRFNYGYT
TRBJ1-1	TRBV20-1	SASLFNVAF
TRBJ2-1	TRBV28	ASSSLLRTGSRYNEQF
TRBJ2-5	TRBV20-1	SARRDGTQY
TRBJ2-4	TRBV7-3	ASSPLREATFLAKNIQY
TRBJ2-4	TRBV5-1	ASSLGYANIQY
TRBJ1-1	TRBV21-1	ASSKDLSKRARRGNTEAF
TRBJ1-2	TRBV19	ASDGQDPQIYGYT
TRBJ2-7	TRBV6-1	ASSEGQYYEQY
TRBJ1-4	TRBV4-3	ASSQSSTGGDEKLF
TRBJ2-7	TRBV7-3	ASSPDRSRDEQY
TRBJ1-1	TRBV30	AWTAGSTEAF
TRBJ1-5	TRBV18	ASSPRGDQPQH
TRBJ2-5	TRBV5-4	ASSSSERGGRQETQY
TRBJ2-1	TRBV4-1	ASSPLASGSSYNEQF
TRBJ1-1	TRBV15	ATSTPTARSTEAF
TRBJ2-5	TRBV29-1	SARTGGQETQY
TRBJ1-2	TRBV4-3	ASSQDRSGTLNYGYT
TRBJ1-1	TRBV18	ASSLTGTTEAF
TRBJ2-1	TRBV5-1	ASSLTSGSFSEQF
TRBJ2-3	TRBV6-1	ASQVARWGADTQY
TRBJ2-4	TRBV4-1	ASSQGGTGGIAKNIQY
TRBJ1-2	TRBV7-2	ASSTQGAVGGYT
TRBJ1-2	TRBV27	ASRPDREYHYGYT
TRBJ1-5	TRBV28	ASSSDGNNQPQH
TRBJ1-1	TRBV6-6	ASSYFGQTEAF
TRBJ2-2	TRBV21-1	ASSHNRTGGEGTGELF
TRBJ1-1	TRBV18	ASSNTGGTEAF
TRBJ2-5	TRBV7-8	ASSSLSETQY
TRBJ1-1	TRBV4-1	ASSKSGQNTEAF
TRBJ2-7	TRBV23-1	ASSQESETGYSYEQY
TRBJ2-7	TRBV5-1	ASSLYSPSYEQY
TRBJ2-1	TRBV7-3	ASSIKGQDRYNEQF
TRBJ2-7	TRBV14	ASSHLGGTSSYEQY
NA	TRBV4-2	ASSQAGQGVYEQY
TRBJ1-3	TRBV12-2	ASRLARMVYSGNTIY
TRBJ1-1	TRBV11-2	ASSLRVTEAF
TRBJ1-5	TRBV18	ASSPRGGTTSFNQPQH
TRBJ2-3	TRBV5-8	ASIYRLAKTDTQY
TRBJ1-3	TRBV9	ASSGDSSGNTIY
TRBJ2-7	TRBV18	ASSEGQGMSYEQY
TRBJ2-2	TRBV5-1	ASSLGQGPGELF
TRBJ1-6	TRBV27	ASSFFNSPLH
TRBJ1-4	TRBV2	ASSEDLREKLF